This TCR beta chain was documented in a study of cytomegalovirus exposure and HLA in healthy donors. The PCR employed 60 Vbeta primers together with 13 Jbeta primers. Some clones are missing from TCRdb's copy, which holds only in-frame ones; the method was immunoSEQ multiplex PCR. In the table there are approximately 140,000 clones, more than 60% of which are singletons. From germline, CDR1 is SNHLY and CDR2 FYNNEI. The CDR3 totals 17 residues. Losses at the gene ends were 2 bases for V and 4 bases for J; bases not matched to a gene: 7. Note on this clone: Its antigen remains unknown.

Study results and caveats: Researchers reported in a later analysis that a missense DCLRE1C variant was tied to TCR beta V- and J-gene trimming.

The sequence came from a man aged 40-49 years in good health and CMV-seropositive. The sample was PBMCs. The chain joins TRBV2 to TRBJ2-1; TRBD2 matches at 11 bases. CDR3 nucleotides: TGTGCCAGCAGTGAATGGGTAGCGGGAGGGGGATACAATGAGCAGTTCTTC. It yields the protein CASSEWVAGGGYNEQFF.